This T cell receptor (beta chain) was retrieved from a study of T cells in Graves' hyperthyroidism and ophthalmopathy. Researchers amplified the TCR beta CDR3 regions from RNA transcripts. First-round RT-PCR with HTBI primers amplified the TCR CDR3 region. TCRdb analysed the multiplex PCR reads with MiXCR anew, one entry per CDR3 protein. The sample lists 750,000 to 950,000 distinct CDR3 sequences, about 38% seen once, with 8.9% in the top ten. This CDR3 spans 13 amino acids. The germline V gene has CDR1 SGHVS and CDR2 FNYEAQ. Trimming cost V 1 base and J 3 bases, with 7 bases left between them. This clonotype was counted ten times or more. Diagnosis relied on clinical symptoms, serum thyroxine and TRAb, thyroid ultrasound and orbital computed tomography.

V gene TRBV7-6 combines with J gene TRBJ2-7, with D maybe TRBD2 (5 bases). The material sequenced was blood. This receptor was identified in a man aged 18 to 30 with Graves' hyperthyroidism. The CDR3 sequence: CASSLGEGYEQYF. The CDR3, as DNA: TGTGCCAGCAGCTTAGGAGAGGGCTACGAGCAGTACTTC.